This T cell receptor beta chain appears in the sequencing data of a study of blood T cell repertoires in COVID-19. The overall study: Sources were T cells, B-cell-depleted T cells, or PBMCs; the material itself was cDNA or gDNA.

This clone has just a few counts. The CDR3 spans 14 residues. Germline-derived CDR1 and CDR2 are SNHLY and FYNNEI. V was clipped by 6 bases and J by 1 base; unmatched bases: 3. Data came from immunoSEQ multiplex PCR; TCRdb stores just in-frame clones and leaves some out. The sample consists of 200,000 to 250,000 clones, under 90% of them appearing once. This clonotype was obtained from a woman aged 60-75 years who had recovered from COVID-19. The sequenced material came from peripheral blood. The genes are TRBV2 and TRBJ1-5; 7 bases are a match to TRBD1. The CDR3 sequence: CASSADRSNQPQHF. The CDR3 DNA reads as TGTGCCAGCAGCGCGGACAGGAGCAATCAGCCCCAGCATTTT.